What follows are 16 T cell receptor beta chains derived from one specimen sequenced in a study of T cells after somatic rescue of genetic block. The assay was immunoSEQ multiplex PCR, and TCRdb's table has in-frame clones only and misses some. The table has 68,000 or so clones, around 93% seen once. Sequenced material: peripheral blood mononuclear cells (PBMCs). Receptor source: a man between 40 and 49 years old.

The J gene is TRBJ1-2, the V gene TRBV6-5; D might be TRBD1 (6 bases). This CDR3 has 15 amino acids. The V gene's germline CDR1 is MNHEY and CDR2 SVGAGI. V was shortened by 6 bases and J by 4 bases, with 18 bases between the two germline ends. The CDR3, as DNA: TGTGCCAGCAGCCGCGGAGGGGGAGTTGCCTATGGCTACACCTTC. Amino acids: CASSRGGGVAYGYTF.

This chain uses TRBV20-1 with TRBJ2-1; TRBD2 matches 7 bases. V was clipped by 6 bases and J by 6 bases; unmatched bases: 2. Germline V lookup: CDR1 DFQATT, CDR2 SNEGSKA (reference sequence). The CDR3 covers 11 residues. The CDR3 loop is CSAGGGNEQFF. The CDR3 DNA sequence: TGCAGTGCAGGCGGGGGCAATGAGCAGTTCTTC.

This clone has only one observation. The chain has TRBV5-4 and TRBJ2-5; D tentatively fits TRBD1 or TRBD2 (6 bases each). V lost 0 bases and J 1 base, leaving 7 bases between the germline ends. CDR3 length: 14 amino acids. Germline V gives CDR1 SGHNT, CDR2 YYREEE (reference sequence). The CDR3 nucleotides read TGTGCCAGCAGCTTGGGGGGGGCCCAAGAGACCCAGTACTTC. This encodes CASSLGGAQETQYF.

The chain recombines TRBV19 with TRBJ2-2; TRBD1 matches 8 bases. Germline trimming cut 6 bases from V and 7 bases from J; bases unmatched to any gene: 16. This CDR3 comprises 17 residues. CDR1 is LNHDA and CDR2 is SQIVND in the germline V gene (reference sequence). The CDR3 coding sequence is TGTGCCAGTAGACCACCTCGCAGGGGGCGCGGTATCGGGGAGCTGTTTTTT. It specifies CASRPPRRGRGIGELFF.

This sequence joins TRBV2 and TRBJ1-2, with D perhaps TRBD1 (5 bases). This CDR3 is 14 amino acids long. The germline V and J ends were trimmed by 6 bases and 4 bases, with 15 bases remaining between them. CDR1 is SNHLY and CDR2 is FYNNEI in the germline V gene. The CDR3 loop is CASSDGAGSYGYTF. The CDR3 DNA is TGTGCCAGCAGCGATGGGGCAGGGTCCTATGGCTACACCTTC.

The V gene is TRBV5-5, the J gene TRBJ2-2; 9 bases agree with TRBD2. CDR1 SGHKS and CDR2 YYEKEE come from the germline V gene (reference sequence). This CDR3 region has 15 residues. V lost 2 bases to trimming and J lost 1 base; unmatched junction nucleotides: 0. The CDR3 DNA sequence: TGTGCCAGCAGCTTAGCGGGAGGGAACACCGGGGAGCTGTTTTTT. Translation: CASSLAGGNTGELFF.

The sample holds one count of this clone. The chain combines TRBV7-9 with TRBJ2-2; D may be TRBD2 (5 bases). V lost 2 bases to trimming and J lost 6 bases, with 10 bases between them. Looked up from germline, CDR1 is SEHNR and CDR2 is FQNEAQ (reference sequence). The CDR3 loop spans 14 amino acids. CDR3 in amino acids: CASSLFTSPGELFF. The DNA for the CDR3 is TGTGCCAGCAGCTTATTTACTAGTCCCGGGGAGCTGTTTTTT.

The CDR3 here is CASSQVRGTTDTQYF. As DNA, the CDR3 is TGCGCCAGCAGCCAAGTGCGGGGAACCACAGATACGCAGTATTTT. The chain employs TRBV4-1 and TRBJ2-3; a weak D match, TRBD2 (6 bases). Germline CDR1 MGHRA, CDR2 YSYEKL. Trimming shortened V by 1 base and J by 2 bases, and 10 bases separated the two germline ends. The CDR3 has 15 residues.

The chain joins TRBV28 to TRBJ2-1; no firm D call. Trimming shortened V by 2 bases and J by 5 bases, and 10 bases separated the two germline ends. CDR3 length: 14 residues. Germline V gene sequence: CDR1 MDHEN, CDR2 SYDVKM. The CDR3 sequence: CASSLPRTNNEQFF. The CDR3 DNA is TGTGCCAGCAGTTTACCTAGAACCAACAATGAGCAGTTCTTC.

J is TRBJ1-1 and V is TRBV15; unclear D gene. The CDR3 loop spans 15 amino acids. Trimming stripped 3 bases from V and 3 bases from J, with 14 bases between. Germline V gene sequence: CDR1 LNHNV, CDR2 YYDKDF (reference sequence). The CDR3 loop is CATSRGPPGDTEAFF. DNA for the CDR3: TGTGCCACCAGCAGGGGCCCGCCTGGGGACACTGAAGCTTTCTTT.

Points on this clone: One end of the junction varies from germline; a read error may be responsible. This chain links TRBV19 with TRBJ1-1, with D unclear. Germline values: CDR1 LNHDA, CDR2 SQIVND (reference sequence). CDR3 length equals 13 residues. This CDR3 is CASSIIQNTEAFF. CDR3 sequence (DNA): TGTGCCAGCAGTATCATACAGAACACTGAAGCTTTCTTT.

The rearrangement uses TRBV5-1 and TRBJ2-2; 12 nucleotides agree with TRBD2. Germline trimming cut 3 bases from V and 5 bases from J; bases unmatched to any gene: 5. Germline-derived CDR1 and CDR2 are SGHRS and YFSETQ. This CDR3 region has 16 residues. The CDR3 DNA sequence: TGCGCCAGCAGCTCTCCCGGGACTAGCGGGACCGGGGAGCTGTTTTTT. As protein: CASSSPGTSGTGELFF.

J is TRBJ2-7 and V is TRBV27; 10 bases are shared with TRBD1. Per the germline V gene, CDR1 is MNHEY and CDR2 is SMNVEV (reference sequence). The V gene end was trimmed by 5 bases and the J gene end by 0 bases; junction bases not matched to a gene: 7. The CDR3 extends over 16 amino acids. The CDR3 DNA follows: TGTGCCAGCAGTCCCACCGGACAGGGGGACTCCTACGAGCAGTACTTC. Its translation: CASSPTGQGDSYEQYF.

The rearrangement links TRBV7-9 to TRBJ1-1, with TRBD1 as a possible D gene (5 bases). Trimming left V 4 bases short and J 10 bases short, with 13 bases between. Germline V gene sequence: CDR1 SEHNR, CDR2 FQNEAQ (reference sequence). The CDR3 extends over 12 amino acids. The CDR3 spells CASSSEGRGAFF. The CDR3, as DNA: TGTGCCAGCAGCTCCGAGGGGCGTGGAGCTTTCTTT.

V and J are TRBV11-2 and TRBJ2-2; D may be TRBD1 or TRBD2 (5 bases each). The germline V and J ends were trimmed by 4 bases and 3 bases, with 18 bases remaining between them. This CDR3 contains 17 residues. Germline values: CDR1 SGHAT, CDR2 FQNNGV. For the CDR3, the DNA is TGTGCCAGCAGCTCCCCCTGGGGGACGTGGGACACCGGGGAGCTGTTTTTT. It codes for CASSSPWGTWDTGELFF.

For the CDR3, the DNA is TGTGCCAGCTCACTGACCGGGACATCGGGGACCCAGTACTTC. This translates into CASSLTGTSGTQYF. This chain connects TRBV18 to TRBJ2-5; D possibly corresponds to TRBD1 (6 bases). The CDR3 is made up of 14 amino acids. Trimming cost V 4 bases and J 7 bases, with 16 bases left between them. CDR1 KGHSH and CDR2 LQKENI come from the germline V gene.